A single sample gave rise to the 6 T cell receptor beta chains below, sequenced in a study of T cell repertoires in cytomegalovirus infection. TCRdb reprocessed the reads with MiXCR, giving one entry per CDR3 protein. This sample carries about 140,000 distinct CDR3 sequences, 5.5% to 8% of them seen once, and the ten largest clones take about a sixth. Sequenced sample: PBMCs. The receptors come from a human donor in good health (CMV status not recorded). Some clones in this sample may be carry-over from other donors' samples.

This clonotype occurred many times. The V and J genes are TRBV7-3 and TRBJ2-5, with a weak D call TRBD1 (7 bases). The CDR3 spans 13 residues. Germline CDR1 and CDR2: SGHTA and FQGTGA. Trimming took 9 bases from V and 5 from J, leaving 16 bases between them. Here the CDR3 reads CASSGGPGETQYF. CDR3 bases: TGTGCCAGTTCAGGGGGGCCAGGGGAGACCCAGTACTTC.

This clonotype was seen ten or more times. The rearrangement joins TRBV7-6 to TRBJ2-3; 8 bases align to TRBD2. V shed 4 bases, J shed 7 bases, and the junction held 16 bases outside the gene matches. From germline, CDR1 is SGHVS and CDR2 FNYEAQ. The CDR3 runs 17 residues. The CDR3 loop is CASSYYLSGGGGNTQYF. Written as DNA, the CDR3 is TGTGCCAGCAGCTACTACCTAAGCGGGGGCGGCGGGAATACGCAGTATTTT.

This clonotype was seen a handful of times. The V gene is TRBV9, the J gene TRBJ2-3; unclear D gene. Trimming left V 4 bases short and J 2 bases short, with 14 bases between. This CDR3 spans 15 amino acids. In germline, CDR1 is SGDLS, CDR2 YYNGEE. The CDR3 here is CASSPGFTYTDTQYF. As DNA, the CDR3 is TGTGCCAGCAGCCCCGGTTTTACCTACACAGATACGCAGTATTTT.

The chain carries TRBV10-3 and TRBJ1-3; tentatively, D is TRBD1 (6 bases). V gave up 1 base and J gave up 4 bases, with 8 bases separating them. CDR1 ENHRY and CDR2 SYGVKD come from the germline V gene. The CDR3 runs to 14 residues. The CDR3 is CAISEFDRGNTIYF. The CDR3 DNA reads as TGTGCCATCAGTGAGTTCGACAGGGGAAACACCATATATTTT.

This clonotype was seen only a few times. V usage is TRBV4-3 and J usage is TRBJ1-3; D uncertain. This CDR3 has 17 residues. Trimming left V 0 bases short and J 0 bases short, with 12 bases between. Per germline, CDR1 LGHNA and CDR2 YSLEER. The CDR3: CASSQEGLPDSGNTIYF. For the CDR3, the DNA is TGCGCCAGCAGCCAAGAAGGATTACCCGACTCTGGAAACACCATATATTTT.

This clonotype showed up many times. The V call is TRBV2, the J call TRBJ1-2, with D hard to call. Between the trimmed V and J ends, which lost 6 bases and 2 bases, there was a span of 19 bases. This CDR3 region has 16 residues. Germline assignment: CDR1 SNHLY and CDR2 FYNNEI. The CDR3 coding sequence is TGTGCCAGCAGCCGGGAAGGTGGACTTTTAAACTATGGCTACACCTTC. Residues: CASSREGGLLNYGYTF. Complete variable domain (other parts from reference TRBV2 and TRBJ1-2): EPEVTQTPSHQVTQMGQEVILRCVPISNHLYFYWYRQILGQKVEFLVSFYNNEISEKSEIFDDQFSVERPDGSNFTLKIRSTKLEDSAMYFCASSREGGLLNYGYTFGSGTRLTVV.